This TCR beta chain derives from a study of T-cell memory formation after mild COVID-19. General observations from the study: Among contracting clones, CD4+ were mainly CM/EM and CD8+ enriched in EMRA. Day 15 to 85 contracting clones showed balanced CD4/CD8; day 15 to 37 expanders favored CD4+.

This clonotype was counted between two and nine times. What it binds is not known. cDNA libraries for TCR alpha and TCR beta, carrying sample barcodes and UMIs, came from 5'RACE with constant-segment primers. TCRdb used MiXCR to reprocess the 5' RACE reads, holding one entry per CDR3 protein. The repertoire holds 85,000 to 130,000 distinct CDR3 sequences, 11% seen once, with approximately 39% in the top ten. V shed 0 bases and J shed 2 bases, with 6 bases lying between them. The CDR3 totals 13 residues. Germline V gene lookup returns CDR1 SGDLS and CDR2 YYNGEE. This TCR came from a young man who had mild COVID-19 (a few samples of this study predate the infection). Cell type and time point are not known. The sample was PBMCs or a T cell subset sorted from them (not recorded which). The chain carries TRBV9 and TRBJ2-7; D call uncertain. The CDR3 region is CASSVAGTYEQYF. CDR3 nucleotides: TGTGCCAGCAGCGTAGCTGGGACCTACGAGCAGTACTTC.